A single sample is the source of the 7 T cell receptor beta chains below, sequenced in a study of blood T cell repertoires in COVID-19. Measured with immunoSEQ multiplex PCR; TCRdb has only the in-frame clones, and not every one. Of hundreds of thousands of clones in the sample, over 80% are singletons; the top ten hold roughly 1.3%. The sample comprised peripheral blood. The origin of the receptors is a woman aged 25 to 39 with COVID-19, enrolled during active disease.

This chain links TRBV24-1 with TRBJ2-3; 9 bases are shared with TRBD1. This CDR3 has 15 residues. The V gene's germline CDR1 is KGHDR and CDR2 SFDVKD. With V trimmed by 3 bases and J by 3 bases, 3 bases remained unmatched. The CDR3 loop is CATSDPGQGTDTQYF. In DNA, the CDR3 is TGTGCCACCAGTGATCCAGGACAGGGGACAGATACGCAGTATTTT.

The chain is built from TRBV15 and TRBJ1-5; 7 bases match TRBD1. The junction had 5 bases not matched to a gene; V was cut back by 0 bases and J by 3 bases. CDR3 length: 16 amino acids. Germline V CDR1 and CDR2: LNHNV, YYDKDF (reference sequence). CDR3 DNA: TGTGCCACCAGCAGAGAGTTAACAGGGGTCAATCAGCCCCAGCATTTT. Amino acids: CATSRELTGVNQPQHF.

The chain recombines TRBV7-2 with TRBJ2-3; TRBD1 matches 7 bases. The V segment lost 2 bases and the J segment 6 bases; nucleotides outside the gene matches: 14. In germline, CDR1 is SGHTA, CDR2 FQGNSA. The CDR3 length is 17 residues. Here the CDR3 reads CASSLIVRDRAADTQYF. The CDR3 DNA reads as TGTGCCAGCAGCTTAATAGTCCGCGACAGGGCCGCGGATACGCAGTATTTT. Full variable domain (rest looked up from reference TRBV7-2 and TRBJ2-3): GAGVSQSPSNKVTEKGKDVELRCDPISGHTALYWYRQSLGQGLEFLIYFQGNSAPDKSGLPSDRFSAERTGGSVSTLTIQRTQQEDSAVYLCASSLIVRDRAADTQYFGPGTRLTVL.

The chain recombines TRBV27 with TRBJ2-3; possible D gene TRBD2, 7 bases. The ends were cut back, 5 bases at V and 4 bases at J, with 13 bases in the middle. CDR3 size: 14 residues. From germline, CDR1 is MNHEY and CDR2 SMNVEV (reference sequence). CDR3 residues: CASSMRGGADTQYF. CDR3 DNA: TGTGCCAGCAGTATGAGGGGGGGGGCAGATACGCAGTATTTT.

The chain is built from TRBV12-3 or TRBV12-4 and TRBJ2-5; D call uncertain. Trimming shortened V by 1 base and J by 4 bases, and 4 bases separated the two germline ends. The CDR3 consists of 12 residues. The CDR3 loop is CASSLGRETQYF. As DNA, the CDR3 is TGTGCCAGCAGTTTAGGGAGAGAGACCCAGTACTTC.

V usage is TRBV7-7 and J usage is TRBJ2-5; D unclear. V lost 2 bases, J lost 5 bases, and 15 bases lay in between. CDR1 is SSHAT and CDR2 is FNYEAQ in the germline V gene (reference sequence). CDR3 length: 15 residues. The CDR3 loop reads CASSLRGASAETQYF. CDR3 coding DNA: TGTGCCAGCAGCTTAAGAGGAGCCTCCGCGGAGACCCAGTACTTC. The full variable domain, with the rest looked up from reference TRBV7-7 and TRBJ2-5, is GAGVSQSPRYKVTKRGQDVTLRCDPISSHATLYWYQQALGQGPEFLTYFNYEAQPDKSGLPSDRFSAERPEGSISTLTIQRTEQRDSAMYRCASSLRGASAETQYFGPGTRLLVL.

The rearrangement joins TRBV9 to TRBJ1-6; D is unclear. This CDR3 is 15 amino acids long. Trimming removed 3 bases at V and 6 bases at J, with 13 bases between. Germline V CDR1 and CDR2: SGDLS, YYNGEE. The CDR3 coding sequence is TGTGCCAGCAGCGCCCCGGGGATCAGTAATTCACCCCTCCACTTT. Protein: CASSAPGISNSPLHF.